One T cell receptor (beta chain) is described in this entry. This specimen belongs to a study of blood T cell repertoires in COVID-19. Study-wide background: From T cells, B-cell-depleted T cells, or PBMCs came the material, which was cDNA or gDNA.

V lost 0 bases to trimming and J lost 6 bases, with 19 bases between them. Germline V lookup: CDR1 SGHRS, CDR2 YFSETQ. The length of the CDR3 is 16 residues. As handled by the study authors: Nucleated cell number was recorded as an estimate derived from reference gene primer amplification. The data were produced by immunoSEQ multiplex PCR, yet TCRdb's version contains in-frame clones alone and is incomplete. That table supplies the V and J calls and clone size; D and trimming were determined from the DNA. The sample has 95,000 to 150,000 clones; approximately 80% are singletons. The TCR was taken from a woman aged 70 to 79 with acute or convalescent COVID-19. V usage is TRBV5-1 and J usage is TRBJ2-7, with a tentative D call TRBD1 (5 bases). Specimen: peripheral blood. CDR3 loop: CASSLEGSAGRGEQYF. CDR3 DNA sequence: TGCGCCAGCAGCTTGGAGGGGTCGGCAGGGCGAGGCGAGCAGTACTTC.